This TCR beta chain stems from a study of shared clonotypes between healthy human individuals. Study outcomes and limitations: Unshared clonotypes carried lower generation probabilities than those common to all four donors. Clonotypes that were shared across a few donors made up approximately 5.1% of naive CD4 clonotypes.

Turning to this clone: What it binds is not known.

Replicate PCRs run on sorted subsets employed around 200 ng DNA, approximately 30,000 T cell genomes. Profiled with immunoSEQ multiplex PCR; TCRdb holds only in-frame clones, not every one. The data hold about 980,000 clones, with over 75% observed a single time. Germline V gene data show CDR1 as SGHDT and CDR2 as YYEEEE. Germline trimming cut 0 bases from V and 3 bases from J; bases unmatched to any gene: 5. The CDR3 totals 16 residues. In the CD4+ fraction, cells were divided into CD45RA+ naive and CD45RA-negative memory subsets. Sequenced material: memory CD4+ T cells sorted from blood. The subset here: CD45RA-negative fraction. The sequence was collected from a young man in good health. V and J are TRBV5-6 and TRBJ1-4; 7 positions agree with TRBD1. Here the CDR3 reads CASSLAGTAPNEKLFF. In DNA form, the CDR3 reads TGTGCCAGCAGCTTGGCAGGGACAGCTCCTAATGAAAAACTGTTTTTT.